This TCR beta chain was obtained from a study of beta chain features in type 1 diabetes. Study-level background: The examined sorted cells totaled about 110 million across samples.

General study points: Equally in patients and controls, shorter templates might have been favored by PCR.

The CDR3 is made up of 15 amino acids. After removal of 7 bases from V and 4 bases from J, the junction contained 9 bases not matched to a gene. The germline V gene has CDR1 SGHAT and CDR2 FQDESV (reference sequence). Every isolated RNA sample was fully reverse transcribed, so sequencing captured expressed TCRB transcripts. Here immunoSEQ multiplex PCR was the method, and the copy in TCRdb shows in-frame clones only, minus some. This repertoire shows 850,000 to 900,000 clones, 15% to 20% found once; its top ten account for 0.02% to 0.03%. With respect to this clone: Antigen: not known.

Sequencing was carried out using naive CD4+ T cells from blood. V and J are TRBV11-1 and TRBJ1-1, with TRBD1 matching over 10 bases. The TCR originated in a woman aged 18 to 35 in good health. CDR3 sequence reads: CASTPGQGRATEAFF. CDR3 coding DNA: TGTGCCAGCACCCCGGGACAGGGGAGGGCCACTGAAGCTTTCTTT. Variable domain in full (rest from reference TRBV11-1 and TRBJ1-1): EAEVAQSPRYKITEKSQAVAFWCDPISGHATLYWYRQILGQGPELLVQFQDESVVDDSQLPKDRFSAERLKGVDSTLKIQPAELGDSAMYLCASTPGQGRATEAFFGQGTRLTVV.